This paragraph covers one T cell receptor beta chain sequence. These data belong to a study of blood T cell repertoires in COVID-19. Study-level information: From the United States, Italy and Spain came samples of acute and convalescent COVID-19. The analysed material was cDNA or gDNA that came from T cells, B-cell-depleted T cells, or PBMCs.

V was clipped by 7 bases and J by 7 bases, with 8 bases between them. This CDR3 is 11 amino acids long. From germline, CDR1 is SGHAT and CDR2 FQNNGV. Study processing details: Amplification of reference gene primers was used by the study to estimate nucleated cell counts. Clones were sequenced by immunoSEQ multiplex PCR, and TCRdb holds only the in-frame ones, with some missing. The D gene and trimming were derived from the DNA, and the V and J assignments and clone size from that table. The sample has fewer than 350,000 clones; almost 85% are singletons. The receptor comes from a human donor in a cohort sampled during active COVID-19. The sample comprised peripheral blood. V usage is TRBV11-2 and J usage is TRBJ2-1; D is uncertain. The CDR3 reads CASNQKNEQFF. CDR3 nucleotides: TGTGCCAGCAACCAGAAGAATGAGCAGTTCTTC.